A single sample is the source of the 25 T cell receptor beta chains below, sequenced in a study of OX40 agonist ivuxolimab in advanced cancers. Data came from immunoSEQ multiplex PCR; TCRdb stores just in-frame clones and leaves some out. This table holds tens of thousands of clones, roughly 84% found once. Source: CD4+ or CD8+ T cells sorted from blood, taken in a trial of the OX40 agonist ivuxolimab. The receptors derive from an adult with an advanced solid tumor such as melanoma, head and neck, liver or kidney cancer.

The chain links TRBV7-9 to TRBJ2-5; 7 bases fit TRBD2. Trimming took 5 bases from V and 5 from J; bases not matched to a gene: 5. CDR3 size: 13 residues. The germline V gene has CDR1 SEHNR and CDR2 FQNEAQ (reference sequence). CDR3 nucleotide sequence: TGTGCCAGCAGCCCCGGGGGAGGGGAGACCCAGTACTTC. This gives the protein CASSPGGGETQYF.

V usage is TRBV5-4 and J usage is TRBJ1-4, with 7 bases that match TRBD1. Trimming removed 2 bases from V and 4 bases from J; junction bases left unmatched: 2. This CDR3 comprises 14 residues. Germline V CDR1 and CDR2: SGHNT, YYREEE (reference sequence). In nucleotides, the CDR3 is TGTGCCAGCAGCTTAGGGACAGTTAATGAAAAACTGTTTTTT. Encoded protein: CASSLGTVNEKLFF.

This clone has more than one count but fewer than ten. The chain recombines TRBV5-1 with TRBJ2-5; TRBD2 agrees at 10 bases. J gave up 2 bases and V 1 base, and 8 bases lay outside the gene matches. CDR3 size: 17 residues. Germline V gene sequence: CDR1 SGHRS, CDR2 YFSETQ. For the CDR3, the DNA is TGCGCCAGCAGCTTGAGGCCTAGCGGGGGACCACAAGAGACCCAGTACTTC. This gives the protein CASSLRPSGGPQETQYF.

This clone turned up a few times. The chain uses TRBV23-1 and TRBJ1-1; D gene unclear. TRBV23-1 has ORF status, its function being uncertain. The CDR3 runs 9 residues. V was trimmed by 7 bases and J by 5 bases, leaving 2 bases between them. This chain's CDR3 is CASTTEAFF. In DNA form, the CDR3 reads TGCGCCAGCACTACTGAAGCTTTCTTT.

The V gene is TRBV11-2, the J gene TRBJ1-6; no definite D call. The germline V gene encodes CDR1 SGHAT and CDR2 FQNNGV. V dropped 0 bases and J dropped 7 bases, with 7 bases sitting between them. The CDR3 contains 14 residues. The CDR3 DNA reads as TGTGCCAGCAGCTTAGAGGTACGGAATTCACCCCTCCACTTT. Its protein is CASSLEVRNSPLHF. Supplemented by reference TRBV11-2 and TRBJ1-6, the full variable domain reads EAGVAQSPRYKIIEKRQSVAFWCNPISGHATLYWYQQILGQGPKLLIQFQNNGVVDDSQLPKDRFSAERLKGVDSTLKIQPAKLEDSAVYLCASSLEVRNSPLHFGNGTRLTVT.

The CDR3 nucleotides read TGTGCCAGCAGCCTCCGGGAGGGCACTGAAGCTTTCTTT. Encoded protein: CASSLREGTEAFF. The J gene is TRBJ1-1, the V gene TRBV7-2; D uncertain. V shed 5 bases and J shed 4 bases, with 11 bases lying between them. The CDR3 spans 13 residues. The germline V gene has CDR1 SGHTA and CDR2 FQGNSA.

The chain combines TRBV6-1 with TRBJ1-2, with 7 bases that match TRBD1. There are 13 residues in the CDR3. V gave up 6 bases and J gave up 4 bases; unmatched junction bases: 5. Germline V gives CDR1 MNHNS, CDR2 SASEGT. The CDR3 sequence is CASRATGIYGYTF. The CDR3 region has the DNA TGTGCCAGCAGGGCGACAGGGATCTATGGCTACACCTTC.

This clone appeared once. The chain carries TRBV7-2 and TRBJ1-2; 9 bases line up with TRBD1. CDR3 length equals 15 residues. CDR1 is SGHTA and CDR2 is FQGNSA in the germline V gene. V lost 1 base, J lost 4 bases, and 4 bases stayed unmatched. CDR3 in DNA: TGTGCCAGCAGCTTAGACAGGGGGCTAGGCTATGGCTACACCTTC. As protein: CASSLDRGLGYGYTF.

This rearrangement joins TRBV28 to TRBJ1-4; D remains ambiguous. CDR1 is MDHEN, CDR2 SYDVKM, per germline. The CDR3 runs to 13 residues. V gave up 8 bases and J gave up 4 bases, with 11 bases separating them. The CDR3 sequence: CASVQSGNEKLFF. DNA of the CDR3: TGTGCCAGCGTACAGAGCGGTAATGAAAAACTGTTTTTT. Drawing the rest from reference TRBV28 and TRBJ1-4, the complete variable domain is DVKVTQSSRYLVKRTGEKVFLECVQDMDHENMFWYRQDPGLGLRLIYFSYDVKMKEKGDIPEGYSVSREKKERFSLILESASTNQTSMYLCASVQSGNEKLFFGSGTQLSVL.

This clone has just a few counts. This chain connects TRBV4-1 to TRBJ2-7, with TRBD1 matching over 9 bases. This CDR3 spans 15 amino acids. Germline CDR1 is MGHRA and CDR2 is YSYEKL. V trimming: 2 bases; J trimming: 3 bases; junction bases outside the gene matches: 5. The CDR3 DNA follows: TGCGCCAGCAGCCAAACTCAGGGACAGGGCTACGAGCAGTACTTC. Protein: CASSQTQGQGYEQYF.

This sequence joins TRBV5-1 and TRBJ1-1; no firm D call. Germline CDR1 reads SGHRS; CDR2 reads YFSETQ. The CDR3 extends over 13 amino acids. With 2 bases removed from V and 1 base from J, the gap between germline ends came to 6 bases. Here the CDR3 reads CASSLNRNTEAFF. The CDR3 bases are TGCGCCAGCAGCTTAAACAGGAACACTGAAGCTTTCTTT.

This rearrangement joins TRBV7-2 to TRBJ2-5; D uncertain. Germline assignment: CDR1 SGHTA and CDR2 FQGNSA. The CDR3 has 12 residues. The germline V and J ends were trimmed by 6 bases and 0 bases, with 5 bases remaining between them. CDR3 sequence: CASRLNQETQYF. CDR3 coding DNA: TGTGCCAGCAGACTAAACCAAGAGACCCAGTACTTC.

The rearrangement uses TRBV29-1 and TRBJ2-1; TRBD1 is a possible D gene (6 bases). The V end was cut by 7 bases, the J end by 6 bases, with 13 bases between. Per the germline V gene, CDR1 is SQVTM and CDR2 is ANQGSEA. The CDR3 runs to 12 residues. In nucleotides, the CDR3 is TGCAGCGGTGGGTGGGGGCGCAATGAGCAGTTCTTC. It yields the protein CSGGWGRNEQFF.

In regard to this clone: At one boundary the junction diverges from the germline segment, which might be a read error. The CDR3, as DNA: TGTGCCACCAGTTCGACTAGCACAGATACGCAGTATTTT. Protein product: CATSSTSTDTQYF. This chain joins TRBV6-4 and TRBJ2-3; no clear D gene. The CDR3 runs 13 residues. The germline gives CDR1 MRHNA, CDR2 SNTAGT.

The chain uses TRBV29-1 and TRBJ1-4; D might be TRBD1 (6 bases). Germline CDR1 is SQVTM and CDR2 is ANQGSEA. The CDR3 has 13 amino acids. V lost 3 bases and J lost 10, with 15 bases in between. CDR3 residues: CSVESDSNRKLFF. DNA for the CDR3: TGCAGCGTTGAGTCGGACAGTAACCGAAAACTGTTTTTT.

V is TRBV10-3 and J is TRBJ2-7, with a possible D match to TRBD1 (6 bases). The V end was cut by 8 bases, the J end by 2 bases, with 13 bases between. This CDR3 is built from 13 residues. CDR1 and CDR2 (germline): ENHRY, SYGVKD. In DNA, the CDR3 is TGTGCCATCCGGCTGGGGGCTACCTACGAGCAGTACTTC. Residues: CAIRLGATYEQYF.

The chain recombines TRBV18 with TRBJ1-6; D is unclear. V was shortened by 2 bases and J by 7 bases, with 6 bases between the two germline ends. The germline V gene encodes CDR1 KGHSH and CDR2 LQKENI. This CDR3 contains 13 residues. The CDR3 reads CASSPAENSPLHF. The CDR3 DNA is TGTGCCAGCTCACCAGCCGAGAATTCACCCCTCCACTTT. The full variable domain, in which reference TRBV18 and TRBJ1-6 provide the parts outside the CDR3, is NAGVMQNPRHLVRRRGQEARLRCSPMKGHSHVYWYRQLPEEGLKFMVYLQKENIIDESGMPKERFSAEFPKEGPSILRIQQVVRGDSAAYFCASSPAENSPLHFGNGTRLTVT.

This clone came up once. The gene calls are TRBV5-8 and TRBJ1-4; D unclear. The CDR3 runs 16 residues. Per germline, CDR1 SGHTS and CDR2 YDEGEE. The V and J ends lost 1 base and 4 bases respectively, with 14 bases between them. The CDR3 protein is CASSLIDGGSNEKLFF. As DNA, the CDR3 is TGTGCCAGCAGCTTGATCGACGGAGGGAGTAATGAAAAACTGTTTTTT.

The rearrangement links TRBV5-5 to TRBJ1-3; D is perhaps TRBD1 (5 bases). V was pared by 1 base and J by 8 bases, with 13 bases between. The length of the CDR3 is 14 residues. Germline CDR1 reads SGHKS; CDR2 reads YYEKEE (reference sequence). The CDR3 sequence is CASSLWGIGDTIYF. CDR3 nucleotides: TGTGCCAGCAGCTTGTGGGGCATCGGCGACACCATATATTTT.

The CDR3 bases are TGCGCCAGCAGGGAGAACAGGGGGCGAGAGGAAAAACTGTTTTTT. It translates to CASRENRGREEKLFF. The chain employs TRBV10-2 and TRBJ1-4, with 9 positions matching TRBD1. V lost 6 bases to trimming and J lost 8 bases; unmatched junction nucleotides: 10. This CDR3 region has 15 residues. Looked up from germline, CDR1 is WSHSY and CDR2 is SAAADI.

This CDR3 is CASRSAGPKSGNTIYF. As DNA, the CDR3 is TGTGCCAGTAGGTCTGCAGGGCCCAAATCGGGAAACACCATATATTTT. The chain joins TRBV19 to TRBJ1-3, with D perhaps matching TRBD1 (5 bases). The V gene lost 6 bases and the J gene lost 4 bases, with 19 bases spanning the gap. CDR1 is LNHDA, CDR2 SQIVND, per germline (reference sequence). The CDR3 runs 16 residues.

This chain's CDR3 is CASSRTENEQFF. The CDR3 nucleotides are TGTGCCAGCAGTCGGACGGAGAATGAGCAGTTCTTC. The chain is built from TRBV7-6 and TRBJ2-1; the D is unclear. Per germline, CDR1 SGHVS and CDR2 FNYEAQ. This CDR3 is built from 12 residues. The V end lost 6 bases, the J end lost 7 bases, and 10 bases lay between the germline ends.

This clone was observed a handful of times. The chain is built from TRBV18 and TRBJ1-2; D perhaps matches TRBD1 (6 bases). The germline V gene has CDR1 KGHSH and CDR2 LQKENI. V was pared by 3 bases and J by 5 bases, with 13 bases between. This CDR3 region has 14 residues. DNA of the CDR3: TGTGCCAGCTCACCTAGGGGGACTGGATATGGCTACACCTTC. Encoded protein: CASSPRGTGYGYTF.

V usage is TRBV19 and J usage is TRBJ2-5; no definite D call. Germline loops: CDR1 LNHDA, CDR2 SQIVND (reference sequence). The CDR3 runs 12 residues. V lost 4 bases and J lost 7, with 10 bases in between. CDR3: CASSKGAGTQYF. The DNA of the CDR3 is TGTGCCAGTAGTAAAGGCGCCGGGACCCAGTACTTC.

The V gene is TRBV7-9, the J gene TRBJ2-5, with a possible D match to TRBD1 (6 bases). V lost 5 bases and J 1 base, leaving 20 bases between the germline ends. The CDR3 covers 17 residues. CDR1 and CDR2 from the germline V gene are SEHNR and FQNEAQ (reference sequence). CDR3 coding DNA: TGTGCCAGCAGCACAGCCACCCTCCGGGACACCCAAGAGACCCAGTACTTC. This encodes CASSTATLRDTQETQYF.